This TCR beta chain was retrieved from a study of T cell responses to AZD1222 COVID-19 vaccine (dated by TCRdb to 2020 to 2023). With respect to the entire study: A total of just over 230 trial participants underwent TCR sequencing, of whom more than 200 had received two doses of AZD1222 and 26 had received two doses of the MenACWY control vaccine. Enrollment into the trials was organized by age into subgroups of 18-55, 56-69 and 70-plus years, and those subgroups contained about 160, 30 and 59 TCR-sequenced participants, respectively. Broader findings and caveats from the paper: Conclusions about previously exposed vaccinees are limited because only six or seven AZD1222 recipients were SARS-CoV-2 seropositive at baseline. The vaccine-associated CD4 TCRs covered the entire spike protein, and the dominant responses fell in regions 160-218 and 743-854. Nearly half of unique spike-specific TCRs reportedly recognized epitopes outside regions mutated in the B.1.351 and B.1.1.7 variants. After two AZD1222 doses, spike-specific TCR breadth and depth were significantly higher than at day 0 and than in MenACWY recipients. Because no samples from the day 14 peak response were available, repertoires could be characterized only after the peak T cell response. The 56-69-year group was small, and its depth increase did not reach significance, likely because of low power. Participants were mostly white British and included more females than males, and it was suggested by the authors that clonal diversity may have been underestimated.

The CDR3 regions of human TCRbeta chains were subjected to immunosequencing. The source study handled its data this way. TCRs in the repertoires were compared against a reference library of SARS-CoV-2-specific TCRs that had been generated with the MIRA antigen-specificity platform. Breadth was defined as the fraction of unique TCRs that were SARS-CoV-2-associated, and depth was defined as the fraction of total T cells that were SARS-CoV-2-associated. Using the MIRA data, each spike-specific TCR was mapped to the spike region that the TCR reacts to and placed in a CD4 or CD8 class. Log10-transformed breadth and depth values were compared by one-way ANOVA with Sidak's multiple comparisons tests. TCRdb stores this immuneACCESS table with in-frame sequences only. Part of the clones is absent; in the studies checked, under half of the shortfall reflects unresolved V genes, and no reason is known for the rest. V and J calls and clone size are those listed in that table; D and trimming were worked out from the DNA. For this sample the table gives some 94,000 clones, of which roughly 89% were detected only once. The ten largest make up roughly 5% of the sample.

V drops 0 bases and J drops 3 bases, leaving 12 bases in between. Taken from cysteine to phenylalanine, the CDR3 has 15 residues. Here the CDR3 DNA is all that survives: 45 bases in frame from base 1. CDR1 and CDR2, per the germline V gene, are LGHNA and YNFKEQ. Interpreted using the paper, the time point label stands for: about 28 days (+/-7) after the second vaccine dose. AZD1222 recipients given second doses at about 4 weeks or at about 12 weeks were pooled, since spike-specific TCR depth and breadth were not found to differ between the two schedules. Samples from vaccinated people were obtained from the UK trials COV001 and COV002, which included a single-blind randomized controlled phase 2/3 trial of AZD1222 (ChAdOx1 nCoV-19) in healthy adults. For TCRbeta chain sequencing, PBMC samples were collected from trial participants at day 0 and at day 28 after the second dose. On this clone: What this receptor recognizes is not known. Per-base qualities were not stored, and no clone one base away is much larger.

The sequence joins TRBV4-2 to TRBJ2-7, with a tentative D call of TRBD1 or TRBD2, each matching 5 bases. The source was peripheral blood, collected 28 days after the second AZD1222 dose. This TCR derives from an adult who received the AZD1222 COVID-19 vaccine. This receptor has the CDR3 CASSQDFGTGYEQYF. The base sequence is TGTGCCAGCAGCCAAGATTTTGGGACGGGCTACGAGCAGTACTTC.